The present TCR beta chain was sequenced within a study of CXCR3-negative and CXCR3-positive naive CD8 T cells. Researchers prepared the TRB cDNA libraries using 5' RACE with UMI labels. TCRdb reprocessed the 5' RACE reads and reports one entry per CDR3 protein, with no DNA. This repertoire includes 6,000 to 8,500 distinct CDR3 sequences. CDR1 and CDR2 from the germline V gene are SQVTM and ANQGSEA. The length of the CDR3 is 13 residues. The material sequenced was naive CXCR3- CD8+ T cells from blood. Subset denoted: CD45RO-CCR7+CD27+CD95- naive CD8+ T cells lacking CXCR3 (TNR3-). The TCR comes from a human donor in good health. Some clones in this sample may be carry-over from other donors' samples. The chain uses TRBV29-1 and TRBJ2-5; no DNA is available, so the TRBD1 call from TCRdb remains unchecked. This CDR3 is CSVDGQGSKTQYF.